The clone carrying this T cell receptor beta chain was observed a few times. Only in-frame clones appear in the TCRdb table, and some are missing; sequencing was by immunoSEQ multiplex PCR. The sample lists 700 or so clones, around 38% occurring once. The CDR3 is 11 residues long. Trimming left V 1 base short and J 10 bases short, with 4 bases between. Germline loops: CDR1 SEHNR, CDR2 FQNEAQ (reference sequence). Genomic DNA came from blood conventional CD4+ T cells gated CD25-low CD127-high. This entry comes from a study of regulatory and conventional T cells in RAG deficiency. The chain joins TRBV7-9 to TRBJ1-4; D is ambiguous. Sequenced material: CD4+ effector T cells sorted from blood. This receptor was obtained from a human donor with RAG deficiency presenting as severe combined immunodeficiency. CDR3 loop: CASSLELKLFF. CDR3 nucleotide sequence: TGTGCCAGCAGCTTAGAGCTAAAACTGTTTTTT.